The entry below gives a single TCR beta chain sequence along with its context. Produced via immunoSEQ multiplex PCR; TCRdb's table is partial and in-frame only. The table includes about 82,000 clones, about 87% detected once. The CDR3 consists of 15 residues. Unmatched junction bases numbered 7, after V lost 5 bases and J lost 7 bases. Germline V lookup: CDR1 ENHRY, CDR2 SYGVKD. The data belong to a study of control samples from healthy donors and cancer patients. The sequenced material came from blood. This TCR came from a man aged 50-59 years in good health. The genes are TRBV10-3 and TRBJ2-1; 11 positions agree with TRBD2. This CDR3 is CAISSPGLAVNEQFF. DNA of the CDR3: TGTGCCATCAGTTCCCCGGGACTAGCGGTTAATGAGCAGTTCTTC.